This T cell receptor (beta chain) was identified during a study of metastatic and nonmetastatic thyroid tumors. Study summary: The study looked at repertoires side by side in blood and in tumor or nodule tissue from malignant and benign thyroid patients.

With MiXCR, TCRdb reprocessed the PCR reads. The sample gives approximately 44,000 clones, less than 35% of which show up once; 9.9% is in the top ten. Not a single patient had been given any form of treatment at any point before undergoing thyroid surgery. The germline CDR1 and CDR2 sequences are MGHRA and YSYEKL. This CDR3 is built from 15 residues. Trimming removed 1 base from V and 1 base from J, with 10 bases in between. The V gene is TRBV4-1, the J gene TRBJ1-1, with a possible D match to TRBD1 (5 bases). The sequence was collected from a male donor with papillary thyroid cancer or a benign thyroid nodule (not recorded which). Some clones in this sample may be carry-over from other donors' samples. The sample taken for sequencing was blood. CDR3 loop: CASSQGAGRNTEAFF. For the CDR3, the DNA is TGCGCCAGCAGCCAAGGGGCAGGGCGGAACACTGAAGCTTTCTTT.